These T cell receptor beta chains were read from a single sample in a study of T-cell memory formation after mild COVID-19. Each CDR3 protein gets one entry after TCRdb re-called the 5' RACE reads with MiXCR. Of roughly 610,000 distinct CDR3 sequences listed, roughly 17% are singletons. The specimen sequenced was PBMCs or a T cell subset sorted from them (not recorded which). These TCRs come from an adult woman who had mild COVID-19 (a few samples of this study predate the infection). Cell type and time point are not known. Each CDR3 is given with its conserved first and last residue. A D gene is named only where the DNA matches it firmly. The size entry is marked missing in some rows and otherwise reads once, few, many or a size class.

d_call	v_call	j_call	clone_size	cdr3_length	cdr3_aa	cdr3_nt
TRBD1	TRBV7-2	TRBJ2-1	few	15	CASSVWDSRYNEQFF	TGTGCCAGCAGCGTCTGGGACAGCAGGTACAATGAGCAGTTCTTC
.	TRBV5-1	TRBJ1-6	.	14	CASSFSLQGSPLHF	TGCGCCAGCAGCTTTTCCCTCCAGGGTTCACCCCTCCACTTT
TRBD1	TRBV5-4	TRBJ1-4	.	14	CASSHWDRGEKLFF	TGTGCCAGCAGTCACTGGGACAGGGGTGAAAAACTGTTTTTT
.	TRBV7-2	TRBJ2-3	.	13	CASSLSVRDTQYF	TGTGCCAGCAGCTTATCCGTCCGCGATACGCAGTATTTT
.	TRBV7-9	TRBJ2-2	.	13	CASVLRDLGELFF	TGTGCCAGCGTCTTGCGGGATCTAGGGGAGCTGTTTTTT
TRBD1	TRBV12-3/TRBV12-4	TRBJ2-7	.	13	CASSPDRSYEQYF	TGTGCCAGCAGCCCGGACAGGTCTTACGAGCAGTACTTC
TRBD1	TRBV5-1	TRBJ2-3	few	16	CASSTGQGGVTDTQYF	TGCGCCAGCAGCACCGGACAGGGCGGCGTCACAGATACGCAGTATTTT
TRBD1	TRBV15	TRBJ1-1	.	15	CATSGMDRRNTEAFF	TGTGCCACCAGCGGGATGGACAGGAGGAACACTGAAGCTTTCTTT
.	TRBV3-1	TRBJ1-1	.	16	CASSPGWGVLDTEAFF	TGTGCCAGCAGTCCCGGGTGGGGGGTTCTGGACACTGAAGCTTTCTTT
TRBD1	TRBV20-1	TRBJ1-5	.	13	CSARFTGDRPQHF	TGCAGTGCTAGATTCACAGGGGATAGGCCCCAGCATTTT
.	TRBV9	TRBJ1-6	.	14	CASSAGPGNSPLHF	TGTGCCAGCAGCGCAGGCCCCGGAAATTCACCCCTCCACTTT
TRBD1	TRBV11-2	TRBJ2-2	.	15	CASSPRQGWTGELFF	TGTGCCAGCAGCCCGAGACAGGGATGGACCGGGGAGCTGTTTTTT
.	TRBV15	TRBJ1-2	.	15	CATSRAGTVSYGYTF	TGTGCCACCAGCAGAGCCGGAACAGTCAGTTATGGCTACACCTTC
.	TRBV6-5	TRBJ1-1	.	14	CASRQRREDTEAFF	TGTGCCAGCAGACAAAGGCGTGAGGACACTGAAGCTTTCTTT
.	TRBV4-1	TRBJ2-1	.	12	CASSQENIEQFF	TGCGCCAGCAGCCAAGAAAATATAGAGCAGTTCTTC
TRBD1	TRBV12-3/TRBV12-4	TRBJ2-5	few	16	CASSLGTGGFQETQYF	TGTGCCAGCAGTCTCGGGACAGGGGGCTTCCAGGAGACCCAGTACTTC
.	TRBV4-1	TRBJ2-3	few	14	CASSQVEGVDTQYF	TGCGCCAGCAGCCAAGTTGAGGGCGTCGATACGCAGTATTTT
TRBD2	TRBV11-3	TRBJ2-1	many	14	CASSSSGTYNEQFF	TGTGCCAGCAGCTCTAGCGGGACCTACAATGAGCAGTTCTTC
TRBD1	TRBV27	TRBJ1-2	.	15	CASSLGQGDLYGYTF	TGTGCCAGCAGTCTCGGACAGGGGGATCTCTATGGCTACACCTTC
.	TRBV4-3	TRBJ2-7	few	14	CASSRVAASYEQYF	TGCGCCAGCAGCCGGGTAGCGGCAAGCTACGAGCAGTACTTC
TRBD2	TRBV7-2	TRBJ2-3	.	21	CASSLAGPKRTSGRRTDTQYF	TGTGCCAGCAGCTTAGCGGGGCCTAAGCGGACTAGCGGGAGAAGGACAGATACGCAGTATTTT
.	TRBV11-2	TRBJ2-3	.	16	CASSLAEGMSTDTQYF	TGTGCCAGCAGCTTAGCGGAGGGTATGAGCACAGATACGCAGTATTTT
TRBD2	TRBV9	TRBJ2-1	few	16	CASSLTGLADYNEQFF	TGTGCCAGCAGCTTAACGGGACTAGCGGATTACAATGAGCAGTTCTTC
TRBD2	TRBV5-1	TRBJ2-1	few	15	CASSFGGRAGNEQFF	TGCGCCAGCAGCTTCGGCGGGAGGGCGGGGAATGAGCAGTTCTTC
.	TRBV7-9	TRBJ2-5	few	15	CASSLVRSFGETQYF	TGTGCCAGCAGCTTAGTTCGGTCCTTCGGAGAGACCCAGTACTTC
TRBD1	TRBV3-1	TRBJ1-2	.	14	CASSQATGAGGYTF	TGTGCCAGCAGCCAAGCAACAGGGGCCGGTGGCTACACCTTC
TRBD2	TRBV11-2	TRBJ2-3	.	17	CASSGAAGLASTDTQYF	TGTGCCAGCAGCGGCGCGGCGGGACTAGCGAGCACAGATACGCAGTATTTT
TRBD1	TRBV6-1	TRBJ1-1	.	12	CASIRDRGGAFF	TGTGCCAGCATCCGGGACAGGGGGGGAGCTTTCTTT
.	TRBV15	TRBJ1-4	few	14	CATSRDQGAEKLFF	TGTGCCACCAGCAGAGATCAGGGAGCCGAAAAACTGTTTTTT